The clone carrying this T cell receptor beta chain has more than one count but fewer than ten. The data stem from a study of beta chain features in type 1 diabetes. The CDR3 is 13 residues long. Germline V gene lookup returns CDR1 SGHRS and CDR2 YFSETQ. The V gene end was trimmed by 3 bases and the J gene end by 1 base; junction bases not matched to a gene: 0. cDNA synthesis used the whole RNA isolate, giving expressed TCRB sequences. An average of around 3.9 million reads was obtained for naive, central memory and regulatory T cell samples. Data came from immunoSEQ multiplex PCR; TCRdb stores just in-frame clones and leaves some out. This table has around 150,000 clones, 6.9% appearing once. Purity exceeding 98% was reached by all sorted populations.

The origin of this receptor is a woman aged 25-40 years in good health. The sample was central memory CD4+ T cells from blood. The chain combines TRBV5-1 with TRBJ1-1; 7 bases are shared with TRBD1. The CDR3 sequence is CASSWDRNTEAFF. CDR3 nucleotide sequence: TGCGCCAGCAGCTGGGACAGGAACACTGAAGCTTTCTTT. Looking up the rest from reference TRBV5-1 and TRBJ1-1 gives the full variable domain: KAGVTQTPRYLIKTRGQQVTLSCSPISGHRSVSWYQQTPGQGLQFLFEYFSETQRNKGNFPGRFSGRQFSNSRSEMNVSTLELGDSALYLCASSWDRNTEAFFGQGTRLTVV.